This T cell receptor (beta chain) was sequenced during a study of cytomegalovirus exposure and HLA in healthy donors. Across the whole study: Early released data comprised some 91 million unique TCRs from HLA-typed donors. Overall study results and limits: Among immune exposure information, only CMV serostatus was available. An analysis that was carried out later associated 15,000 to 20,000 TCR beta sequences with HLA alleles at 0.05 false discovery rate.

The J segment lost 3 bases and the V segment lost 0 bases, leaving 8 bases of the junction unmatched. Germline V gene data show CDR1 as MNHEY and CDR2 as SMNVEV (reference sequence). The CDR3 runs to 17 residues. Remarks on this clone: Its matching antigen is unknown.

Researchers ran the PCR with 60 Vbeta and 13 Jbeta primers. The authors' processing: Around 10 million of the about 80 million unique TCR beta chains counted in a later analysis were shared. Only in-frame clones appear in the TCRdb table, and some are missing; sequencing was by immunoSEQ multiplex PCR. V, J and clone size were drawn from that table, and D and trimming were deduced from the DNA. This table holds about 170,000 clones. This TCR was sampled from a woman aged 18-29 years in good health and CMV-seropositive. This chain links TRBV27 with TRBJ1-2; 9 nucleotides agree with TRBD1. Input material: PBMCs. The CDR3 is CASSLSPQGAYDYGYTF. DNA for the CDR3: TGTGCCAGCAGTTTATCCCCACAGGGGGCTTATGACTATGGCTACACCTTC.